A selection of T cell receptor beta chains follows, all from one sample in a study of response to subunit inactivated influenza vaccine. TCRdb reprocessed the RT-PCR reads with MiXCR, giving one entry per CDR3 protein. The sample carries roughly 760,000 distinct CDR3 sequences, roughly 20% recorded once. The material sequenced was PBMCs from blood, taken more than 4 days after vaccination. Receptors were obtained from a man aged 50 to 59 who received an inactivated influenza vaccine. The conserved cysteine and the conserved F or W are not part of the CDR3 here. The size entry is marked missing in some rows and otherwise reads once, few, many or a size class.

CDR3aa: SAAIGQISNQPQH; j_gene: TRBJ1-5; v_gene: TRBV20-1; abundance: -
CDR3aa: ASSPRTGRREQF; j_gene: TRBJ2-1; v_gene: TRBV7-9; abundance: -
CDR3aa: ASSGLDRVSYNEQF; j_gene: TRBJ2-1; v_gene: TRBV7-6; abundance: -
CDR3aa: ASSQSLMANYGYT; j_gene: TRBJ1-2; v_gene: TRBV12-3/TRBV12-4; abundance: -
CDR3aa: SAGQGTSSYEQY; j_gene: TRBJ2-7; v_gene: TRBV20-1; abundance: few
CDR3aa: ASSRREGAYEQY; j_gene: TRBJ2-7; v_gene: TRBV7-2; abundance: few
CDR3aa: ASKLRANRGPNEKLF; j_gene: TRBJ1-4; v_gene: TRBV27; abundance: few
CDR3aa: ASSYSGPEVLT; j_gene: TRBJ2-6; v_gene: TRBV6-5; abundance: -
CDR3aa: ASSPGHNSYEQY; j_gene: TRBJ2-7; v_gene: TRBV12-3/TRBV12-4; abundance: -
CDR3aa: ASSPRTSGMYEQY; j_gene: TRBJ2-7; v_gene: TRBV2; abundance: -
CDR3aa: ASSRVVHEQY; j_gene: TRBJ2-7; v_gene: TRBV4-3; abundance: -
CDR3aa: ASSLEAGSTYEQY; j_gene: TRBJ2-7; v_gene: TRBV7-6; abundance: -
CDR3aa: ASSLPGDSGGYEQY; j_gene: TRBJ2-7; v_gene: TRBV7-9; abundance: -
CDR3aa: ASSLLGGRTGELF; j_gene: TRBJ2-2; v_gene: TRBV27; abundance: -
CDR3aa: ASSEQGWSYEQY; j_gene: TRBJ2-7; v_gene: TRBV6-4; abundance: few
CDR3aa: ASSLPALGYNEQF; j_gene: TRBJ2-1; v_gene: TRBV5-1; abundance: -
CDR3aa: ASSTGPGTGGHYGYT; j_gene: TRBJ1-2; v_gene: TRBV5-1; abundance: few
CDR3aa: ASSAKLRDPNSPLH; j_gene: TRBJ1-6; v_gene: TRBV5-1; abundance: few
CDR3aa: ASSNRDRDQPQH; j_gene: TRBJ1-5; v_gene: TRBV4-2; abundance: -